Listed below are T cell receptor beta chains from one sample, sequenced in a study of blood T cell repertoires in COVID-19. Assay: immunoSEQ multiplex PCR; the TCRdb copy retains only in-frame clones and omits some. Of some 150,000 clones in the sample, roughly 82% were seen once. Sample: peripheral blood. The receptors derive from a woman aged 70 to 79 with acute or convalescent COVID-19. Both conserved end residues are part of each CDR3. Each record gives: V gene, J gene, D gene, clone size, CDR3 DNA, CDR3 protein. D genes are given only for firm matches. Clone size is not always given. Where it is, it says once, few, many or a class for expanded clones.

TRBV6-5	TRBJ1-1	NA	NA	TGTGCCAGCACCCCTCGAGTCAACACTGAAGCTTTCTTT	CASTPRVNTEAFF
TRBV20-1	TRBJ1-2	NA	few	TGCAGTGCTAGTAACACCTATGGCTACACCTTC	CSASNTYGYTF
TRBV7-3	TRBJ1-2	TRBD1	NA	TGTGCCAGCAGCTTAATGGCAGGGGGCGACTATGGCTACACCTTC	CASSLMAGGDYGYTF
TRBV19	TRBJ2-1	NA	NA	TGTGCCAGTAGTACCGGAGGTTCCTACAATGAGCAGTTCTTC	CASSTGGSYNEQFF
TRBV4-1	TRBJ1-4	NA	NA	TGCGCCAGCAGCCAAGGTTTAATAGGGGGTAATGAAAAACTGTTTTTT	CASSQGLIGGNEKLFF
TRBV5-1	TRBJ2-5	TRBD2	NA	TGCGCCAGCAGCCAATCGGGACTATTCCAAGAGACCCAGTACTTC	CASSQSGLFQETQYF
TRBV28	TRBJ1-2	TRBD1	NA	TGTGCCACCTACCGGGACAGGGTAAGAGGAGGCTACACCTTC	CATYRDRVRGGYTF
TRBV7-9	TRBJ2-3	TRBD2	NA	TGTGCCAGCAGCTTAGTGGCGGGAGCAACAGATACGCAGTATTTT	CASSLVAGATDTQYF
TRBV28	TRBJ2-1	TRBD2	NA	TGTGCCAGCAGTTTACGCGGGAGCTCCTACAATGAGCAGTTCTTC	CASSLRGSSYNEQFF
TRBV5-1	TRBJ2-1	TRBD1	NA	TGCGCCAGCAGCCCGGGACAGGGAGGCAATGAGCAGTTCTTC	CASSPGQGGNEQFF
TRBV6-2/TRBV6-3	TRBJ2-5	TRBD2	NA	TGTGCCAGCAGTTACGGGTCTAGCGGGTACCAAGAGACCCAGTACTTC	CASSYGSSGYQETQYF
TRBV30	TRBJ2-5	TRBD2	NA	TGTGCCTGCTCCCGGCTAGCGGGGATACAAGAGACCCAGTACTTC	CACSRLAGIQETQYF
TRBV2	TRBJ2-7	NA	NA	TGTGCCAGCAGTGATGCAGCCTCAGGCAGCTACGAGCAGTACTTC	CASSDAASGSYEQYF
TRBV9	TRBJ2-5	NA	NA	TGTGCCAGCAGCGTAGACTGGGGCAGCGAGACCCAGTACTTC	CASSVDWGSETQYF
TRBV20-1	TRBJ2-7	TRBD2	once	TGCAGTGCAAGTCGGACTAGCGGATCCTACGAGCAGTACTTC	CSASRTSGSYEQYF
TRBV5-1	TRBJ1-2	NA	once	TGCGCCAGCAGCTCCTCCCCAGACAGGGGCTACACCTTC	CASSSSPDRGYTF
TRBV7-9	TRBJ1-1	NA	NA	TGTGCCAGCAGCCGAAGCGGGGTTGACACTGAAGCTTTCTTT	CASSRSGVDTEAFF
TRBV2	TRBJ1-5	NA	NA	TGTGCCAGCAAACAGGAAACAAATCAGCCCCAGCATTTT	CASKQETNQPQHF
TRBV5-1	TRBJ2-1	TRBD2	NA	TGCGCCAGCAGCTTTCGGACTAGCGGGAGTATCGCATTCTTC	CASSFRTSGSIAFF
TRBV9	TRBJ1-6	NA	NA	TGTGCCAGCAGCGGAAGGAACCGCAGGCAGGGGAGTTCACCCCTCCACTTT	CASSGRNRRQGSSPLHF
TRBV28	TRBJ2-5	TRBD1	NA	TGTGCCAGCCGACAGGGGGGTGGGGGTCAAGAGACCCAGTACTTC	CASRQGGGGQETQYF
TRBV30	TRBJ2-7	TRBD2	few	TGTGCCTGGAGATTAAAGCGGGAGGGCCGTTCTTCCGAGCAGTACTTC	CAWRLKREGRSSEQYF
TRBV5-4	TRBJ1-6	TRBD1	NA	TGTGCCAGCAGCCCCACCCCGGGACAGACTAATTCACCCCTCCACTTT	CASSPTPGQTNSPLHF
TRBV11-2	TRBJ2-3	NA	NA	TGTGCCAGCAGCTTAGCGGGCACAGATACGCAGTATTTT	CASSLAGTDTQYF
TRBV2	TRBJ1-6	NA	NA	TGTGCCAGCAGTGTGGAGGGGAATTCACCCCTCCACTTT	CASSVEGNSPLHF
TRBV28	TRBJ1-5	TRBD1	NA	TGTGCCAGCCACAGGGGAAGCGGCAATCAGCCCCAGCATTTT	CASHRGSGNQPQHF
TRBV28	TRBJ2-7	TRBD1	few	TGTGCCAGCAGTCCCAGGGGGCTAGAGGAGCAGTACTTC	CASSPRGLEEQYF
TRBV19	TRBJ1-1	NA	NA	TGTGCCAGTAGTTGGACAGACACTGAAGCTTTCTTT	CASSWTDTEAFF